The 13 T cell receptor beta chains reported below all come from one sample, sequenced in a study of T cells in Graves' hyperthyroidism and ophthalmopathy. TCR beta CDR3 regions were amplified from RNA transcripts. With the HTBI primer set, the TCR CDR3 went through a first round of RT-PCR. TCRdb analysed the multiplex PCR reads with MiXCR anew, one entry per CDR3 protein. The sample lists 600,000 to 700,000 distinct CDR3 sequences, about 15% occurring once. The sequenced sample was blood. These receptors were taken from a woman aged 40 to 49 with Graves' ophthalmopathy.

This clonotype was observed at least ten times. The chain employs TRBV6-1 and TRBJ2-5; tentatively, D is TRBD2 (6 bases). V was shortened by 2 bases and J by 3 bases, with 10 bases between the two germline ends. CDR1 is MNHNS, CDR2 SASEGT, per germline. This CDR3 is built from 14 residues. CDR3 amino acids: CASSERGEEETQYF. CDR3 nucleotides: TGTGCCAGCAGTGAAAGAGGGGAGGAAGAGACCCAGTACTTC.

The chain combines TRBV28 with TRBJ1-2; D gene uncertain. V gave up 4 bases and J gave up 3 bases, with 9 bases separating them. The CDR3 totals 13 residues. Germline CDR1 MDHEN, CDR2 SYDVKM. The CDR3 region is CASSYTLHYGYTF. CDR3 DNA sequence: TGTGCCAGCAGTTACACCTTACACTATGGCTACACCTTC.

This clonotype was detected many times. This chain uses TRBV4-2 with TRBJ2-5; 8 nucleotides align to TRBD1. The CDR3 spans 15 residues. Germline V gene lookup returns CDR1 LGHNA and CDR2 YNFKEQ. Trimming took 1 base from V and 1 from J; bases not matched to a gene: 2. The CDR3 here is CASSQGQGIQETQYF. The CDR3 coding sequence is TGTGCCAGCAGCCAAGGACAGGGGATCCAAGAGACCCAGTACTTC.

The CDR3 region has the DNA TGTGCCAGCAGCCAAGAGGCTCACGGGGGGTCGGCTTTCTTT. This translates into CASSQEAHGGSAFF. The V call is TRBV3-1, the J call TRBJ1-1; D is possibly TRBD1 (5 bases). Germline V CDR1 and CDR2: LGHDT, YNNKEL (reference sequence). V was shortened by 0 bases and J by 11 bases, with 16 bases between the two germline ends. This CDR3 has 14 residues. Full variable domain (remainder filled in from reference TRBV3-1 and TRBJ1-1): DTAVSQTPKYLVTQMGNDKSIKCEQNLGHDTMYWYKQDSKKFLKIMFSYNNKELIINETVPNRFSPKSPDKAHLNLHINSLELGDSAVYFCASSQEAHGGSAFFGQGTRLTVV.

This clonotype was detected a few times. The V and J genes are TRBV7-3 and TRBJ1-6; 9 bases are shared with TRBD1. V was clipped by 5 bases and J by 7 bases; unmatched bases: 6. The CDR3 contains 15 residues. The germline CDR1 and CDR2 sequences are SGHTA and FQGTGA. DNA for the CDR3: TGTGCCAGCAGCCGACAAGGACAGGGGAATTCACCCCTCCACTTT. Its translation is CASSRQGQGNSPLHF.

The sample holds many counts of this clonotype. The V and J genes are TRBV5-1 and TRBJ1-2, with 7 positions matching TRBD1. V gave up 4 bases and J gave up 1 base; unmatched junction bases: 19. The CDR3 is 19 residues long. The germline V gene has CDR1 SGHRS and CDR2 YFSETQ. In DNA, the CDR3 is TGCGCCAGCAGCCCCGACGGAACTCCCACAGGGGCGTTTAACTATGGCTACACCTTC. This sequence encodes CASSPDGTPTGAFNYGYTF.

This clonotype has ten or more counts. The chain carries TRBV6-5 and TRBJ1-2; D ambiguous. Germline lookup yields CDR1 MNHEY and CDR2 SVGAGI. V was trimmed by 10 bases and J by 0 bases, leaving 12 bases between them. The CDR3 totals 13 residues. The CDR3 reads CATNSRANYGYTF. CDR3 DNA sequence: TGTGCCACCAATTCCAGAGCTAACTATGGCTACACCTTC.

V and J are TRBV4-1 and TRBJ1-2, with a tentative D call TRBD1 (5 bases). The CDR3 has 14 amino acids. Germline V gene data show CDR1 as MGHRA and CDR2 as YSYEKL. The germline V and J ends were trimmed by 0 bases and 7 bases, with 12 bases remaining between them. The CDR3 DNA is TGCGCCAGCAGCCAAGACAGGGAAAGTATTGGCTACACCTTC. This gives the protein CASSQDRESIGYTF.

The table lists this clonotype with many counts. The chain recombines TRBV6-1 with TRBJ2-7; weak D call: TRBD2 (5 bases). Trimming cost V 4 bases and J 0 bases, with 13 bases left between them. The CDR3 covers 15 residues. CDR1 is MNHNS and CDR2 is SASEGT in the germline V gene. The CDR3 DNA reads TGTGCCAGCAGTGGGGAGATCGGGTCCTCCTACGAGCAGTACTTC. This sequence encodes CASSGEIGSSYEQYF.

The chain joins TRBV20-1 to TRBJ1-5, with 11 bases lining up with TRBD1. J lost 5 bases, V lost 5 bases, and 11 bases had no gene match. The CDR3 length is 16 residues. Germline V gene data show CDR1 as DFQATT and CDR2 as SNEGSKA (reference sequence). The CDR3 nucleotides read TGCAGTGCTTCCCCGAAAGGGGGACAGGGGGATCAGCCCCAGCATTTT. Translated, it gives CSASPKGGQGDQPQHF.

The J gene is TRBJ2-7, the V gene TRBV2; 11 bases match TRBD2. V lost 6 bases, J lost 4 bases, and 8 bases stayed unmatched. CDR1 and CDR2 from the germline V gene are SNHLY and FYNNEI. The CDR3 has 15 residues. The CDR3 region is CASRHGTSGVYEQYF. The CDR3 nucleotides read TGTGCCAGCAGGCACGGGACTAGCGGAGTTTACGAGCAGTACTTC. The complete variable domain, with remaining parts taken from reference TRBV2 and TRBJ2-7, reads EPEVTQTPSHQVTQMGQEVILRCVPISNHLYFYWYRQILGQKVEFLVSFYNNEISEKSEIFDDQFSVERPDGSNFTLKIRSTKLEDSAMYFCASRHGTSGVYEQYFGPGTRLTVT.

In this sample, this clonotype turned up many times. V and J are TRBV7-2 and TRBJ2-7; TRBD2 aligns across 7 bases. The CDR3 is made up of 15 amino acids. Trimming at V came to 1 base and at J to 5 bases, leaving 8 bases not matched to a gene. CDR1 and CDR2 from the germline V gene are SGHTA and FQGNSA. CDR3 in amino acids: CASSLGGGGRNEQYF. The CDR3 coding sequence is TGTGCCAGCAGCTTAGGCGGCGGGGGTCGGAACGAGCAGTACTTC.

In DNA form, the CDR3 reads TGTGCCAGCAGCTTGACCGGGACAGGGGGCTTCGGCTACACCTTC. It yields the protein CASSLTGTGGFGYTF. This chain joins TRBV7-9 and TRBJ1-2; 12 bases map to TRBD1. V shed 3 bases, J shed 8 bases, and the junction held 7 bases outside the gene matches. Looked up from germline, CDR1 is SEHNR and CDR2 is FQNEAQ (reference sequence). This CDR3 comprises 15 residues.